This TCR beta chain was found in a study of T-cell memory formation after mild COVID-19. Study background: Most TCR clusters belonged to a single donor. Study findings and constraints: Contracting CD8+ clones were enriched in EMRA, CD4+ mainly in CM and EM. Clones that contracted from day 15 to 85 were balanced CD4/CD8, while later expanders leaned CD4+.

This clonotype was picked up a small number of times. Its specificity is unknown. TCRdb redid the calling of the 5' RACE reads with MiXCR, one entry per CDR3 protein. The sample has 300,000 to 400,000 distinct CDR3 sequences; 25% to 30% are singletons. Sequencing was done on a sample of PBMCs or a T cell subset sorted from them (not recorded which). The clonotype comes from an adult woman who had mild COVID-19 (a few samples of this study predate the infection). Cell type and time point are not known.

This CDR3 is CASSPQGGGYEQYF. The CDR3 DNA reads TGTGCCAGCAGCCCACAAGGAGGGGGCTACGAGCAGTACTTC. V usage is TRBV7-2 and J usage is TRBJ2-7, with D possibly being TRBD1 or TRBD2 (6 bases each). V lost 5 bases to trimming and J lost 3 bases, with 14 bases between them. Germline CDR1 is SGHTA and CDR2 is FQGNSA. CDR3 size: 14 residues.